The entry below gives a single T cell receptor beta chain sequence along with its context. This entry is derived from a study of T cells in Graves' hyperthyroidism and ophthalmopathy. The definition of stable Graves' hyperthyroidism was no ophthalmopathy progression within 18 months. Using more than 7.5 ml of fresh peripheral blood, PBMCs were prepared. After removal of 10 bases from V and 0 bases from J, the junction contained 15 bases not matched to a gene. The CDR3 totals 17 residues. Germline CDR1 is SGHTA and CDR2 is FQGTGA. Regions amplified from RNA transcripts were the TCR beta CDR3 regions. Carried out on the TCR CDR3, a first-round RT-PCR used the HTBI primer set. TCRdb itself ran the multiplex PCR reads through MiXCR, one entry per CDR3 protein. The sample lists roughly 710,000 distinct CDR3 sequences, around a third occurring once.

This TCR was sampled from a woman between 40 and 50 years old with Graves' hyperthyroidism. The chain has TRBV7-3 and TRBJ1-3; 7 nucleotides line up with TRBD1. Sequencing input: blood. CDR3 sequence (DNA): TGTGCCACCGACAAAGGGACAGAGATTCGCTCTGGAAACACCATATATTTT. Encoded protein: CATDKGTEIRSGNTIYF.